This T cell receptor (beta chain) was captured in a study of CXCR3-negative and CXCR3-positive naive CD8 T cells. Study context: Roughly 1.5 +/- 0.3 million TRB reads came from each library, giving around 130 million in total. Findings and caveats of the study: CD5 surface expression was similar among naive subsets, and TCR strength was estimated by inference from TRB CDR3 properties. Whereas memory cells differed, naive CXCR3-negative and CXCR3-positive cells shared similar TRBV-TRBJ usage. Against CXCR3-negative naive cells, CXCR3-positive naive cells showed more hydrophobic TRB CDR3s.

Germline CDR1 reads DFQATT; CDR2 reads SNEGSKA (reference sequence). This CDR3 is 14 amino acids long. The authors prepared UMI-labeled TRB cDNA libraries by 5' RACE. From the 5' RACE reads, TCRdb lists one entry per CDR3 protein and no DNA. This sample's table reports 75,000 to 90,000 distinct CDR3 sequences. CD45RO-CCR7+CD27+CD95- cells counted as naive CD8+ T cells. A note on this clonotype: What it recognizes is unknown.

The rearrangement links TRBV20-1 to TRBJ2-3. The source is a human donor in good health. Some clones in this sample may be carry-over from other donors' samples. The material sequenced was naive CXCR3+ CD8+ T cells from blood. The subset: CD45RO-CCR7+CD27+CD95- naive CD8+ T cells expressing CXCR3 (TNR3+). The CDR3: CSARLTRVEDTQYF.